What follows are 6 T cell receptor beta chains derived from one specimen sequenced in a study of T cells in Graves' hyperthyroidism and ophthalmopathy. Amplification targeted TCR beta CDR3 regions from RNA transcripts. First-round RT-PCR of the TCR CDR3 relied on the HTBI primer set. TCRdb redid the calling of the multiplex PCR reads with MiXCR, one entry per CDR3 protein. The table has about 680,000 distinct CDR3 sequences, roughly 32% seen once; the top ten hold around 31%. Sequencing input: blood. Receptors originate from a woman aged 40 to 50 with Graves' hyperthyroidism.

This chain uses TRBV19 with TRBJ1-1; D is undetermined. This CDR3 is built from 13 residues. The V gene lost 3 bases and the J gene lost 7 bases, with 12 bases spanning the gap. Germline V lookup: CDR1 LNHDA, CDR2 SQIVND (reference sequence). CDR3 amino acids: CASSMAPEGEAFF. The CDR3 DNA follows: TGTGCCAGTAGTATGGCACCTGAGGGTGAAGCTTTCTTT.

In this sample, this clonotype turned up a few times. The genes are TRBV4-3 and TRBJ1-1; D not resolved. This CDR3 spans 14 amino acids. Germline V CDR1 and CDR2: LGHNA, YSLEER. Trimming took 0 bases from V and 1 from J, leaving 6 bases between them. The CDR3 loop is CASSQDNENTEAFF. In DNA form, the CDR3 reads TGCGCCAGCAGCCAAGATAACGAGAACACTGAAGCTTTCTTT.

This clonotype was observed at least ten times. V is TRBV7-3 and J is TRBJ2-7, with a weak D call TRBD1 (6 bases). CDR1 SGHTA and CDR2 FQGTGA come from the germline V gene. Trimming shortened V by 2 bases and J by 6 bases, and 11 bases separated the two germline ends. The CDR3 consists of 13 residues. As DNA, the CDR3 is TGTGCCAGCAGCTTATCGTTAGGGGGCGAGCAGTACTTC. Translation: CASSLSLGGEQYF.

This clonotype was counted many times. The chain links TRBV7-9 to TRBJ1-2; maybe TRBD1 (6 bases). CDR1 is SEHNR and CDR2 is FQNEAQ in the germline V gene (reference sequence). The germline V and J ends were trimmed by 2 bases and 7 bases, with 11 bases remaining between them. The CDR3 sequence is 13 residues long. The CDR3 bases are TGTGCCAGCAGCTTAATCGGGGGCTCTGGCTACACCTTC. This codes for CASSLIGGSGYTF.

The rearrangement joins TRBV6-6 to TRBJ1-1; maybe TRBD1 (5 bases). V lost 8 bases and J 3 bases, leaving 16 bases between the germline ends. This CDR3 contains 14 residues. CDR1 is MNHNY, CDR2 SVGAGI, per germline (reference sequence). The CDR3 bases are TGTGCCAGCGGATCAGGGTGGGGATACACTGAAGCTTTCTTT. It encodes CASGSGWGYTEAFF.

This clonotype was seen at least ten times. V usage is TRBV2 and J usage is TRBJ1-3, with TRBD1 as a possible D gene (6 bases). The CDR3 is made up of 16 amino acids. V was trimmed by 6 bases and J by 1 base, leaving 16 bases between them. The germline gives CDR1 SNHLY, CDR2 FYNNEI. The CDR3 bases are TGTGCCAGCAGGGGGGAGGACAGCGTTTCTGGAAACACCATATATTTT. It encodes CASRGEDSVSGNTIYF. The full variable domain, in which reference TRBV2 and TRBJ1-3 provide the parts outside the CDR3, is EPEVTQTPSHQVTQMGQEVILRCVPISNHLYFYWYRQILGQKVEFLVSFYNNEISEKSEIFDDQFSVERPDGSNFTLKIRSTKLEDSAMYFCASRGEDSVSGNTIYFGEGSWLTVV.